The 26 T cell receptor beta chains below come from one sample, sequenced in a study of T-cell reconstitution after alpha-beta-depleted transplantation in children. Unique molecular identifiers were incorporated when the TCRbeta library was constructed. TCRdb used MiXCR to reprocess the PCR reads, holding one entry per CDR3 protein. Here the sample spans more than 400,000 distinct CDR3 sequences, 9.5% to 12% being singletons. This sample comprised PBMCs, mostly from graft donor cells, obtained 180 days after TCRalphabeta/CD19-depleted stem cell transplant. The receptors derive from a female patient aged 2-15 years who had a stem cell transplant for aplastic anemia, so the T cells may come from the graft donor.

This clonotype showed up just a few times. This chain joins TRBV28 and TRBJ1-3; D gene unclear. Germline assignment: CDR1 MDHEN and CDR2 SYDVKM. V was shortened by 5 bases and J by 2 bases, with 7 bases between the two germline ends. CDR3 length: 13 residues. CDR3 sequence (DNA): TGTGCCAGCAGTCCTTCTGCTGGAAACACCATATATTTT. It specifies CASSPSAGNTIYF.

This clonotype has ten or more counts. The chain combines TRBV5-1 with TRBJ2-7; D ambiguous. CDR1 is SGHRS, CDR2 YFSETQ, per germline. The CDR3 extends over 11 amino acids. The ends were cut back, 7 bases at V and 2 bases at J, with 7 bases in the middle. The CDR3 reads CASRGPYEQYF. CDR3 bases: TGCGCCAGCCGTGGTCCCTACGAGCAGTACTTC.

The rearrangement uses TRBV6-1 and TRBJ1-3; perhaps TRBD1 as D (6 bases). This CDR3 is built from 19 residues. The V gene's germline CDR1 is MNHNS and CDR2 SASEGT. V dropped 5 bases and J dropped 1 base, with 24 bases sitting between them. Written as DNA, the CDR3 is TGTGCCAGCAGTCAGACAGGTGGGAGCCTTGCGGGGTCTGGAAACACCATATATTTT. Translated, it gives CASSQTGGSLAGSGNTIYF.

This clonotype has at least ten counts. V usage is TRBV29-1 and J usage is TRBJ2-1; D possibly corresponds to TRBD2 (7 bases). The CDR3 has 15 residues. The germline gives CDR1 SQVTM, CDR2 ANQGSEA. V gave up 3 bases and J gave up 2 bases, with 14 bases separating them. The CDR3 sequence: CSVELGGAPYNEQFF. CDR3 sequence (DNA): TGCAGCGTTGAGTTGGGGGGGGCCCCCTACAATGAGCAGTTCTTC.

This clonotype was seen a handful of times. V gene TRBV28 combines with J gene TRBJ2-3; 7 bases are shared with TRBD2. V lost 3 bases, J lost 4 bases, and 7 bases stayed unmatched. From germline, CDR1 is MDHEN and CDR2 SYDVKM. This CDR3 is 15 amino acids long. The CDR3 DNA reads TGTGCCAGCAGTTTCCTCGCGGGAGAACCAGATACGCAGTATTTT. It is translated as CASSFLAGEPDTQYF. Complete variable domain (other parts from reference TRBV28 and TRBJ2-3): DVKVTQSSRYLVKRTGEKVFLECVQDMDHENMFWYRQDPGLGLRLIYFSYDVKMKEKGDIPEGYSVSREKKERFSLILESASTNQTSMYLCASSFLAGEPDTQYFGPGTRLTVL.

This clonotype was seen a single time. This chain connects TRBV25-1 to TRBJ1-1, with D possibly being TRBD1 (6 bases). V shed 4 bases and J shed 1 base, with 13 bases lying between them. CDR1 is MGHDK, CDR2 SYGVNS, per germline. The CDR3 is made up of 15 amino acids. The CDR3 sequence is CASSGRGWRNTEAFF. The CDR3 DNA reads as TGTGCCAGCAGTGGGAGGGGGTGGAGGAACACTGAAGCTTTCTTT.

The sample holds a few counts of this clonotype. CDR3 sequence reads: CASRGSGATGELFF. The CDR3 DNA reads TGTGCCAGCAGGGGCTCCGGGGCCACCGGGGAGCTGTTTTTT. The V and J genes are TRBV27 and TRBJ2-2, with D possibly called TRBD1 or TRBD2 (5 bases each). This CDR3 region has 14 residues. From germline, CDR1 is MNHEY and CDR2 SMNVEV (reference sequence). V was trimmed by 6 bases and J by 4 bases, leaving 12 bases between them.

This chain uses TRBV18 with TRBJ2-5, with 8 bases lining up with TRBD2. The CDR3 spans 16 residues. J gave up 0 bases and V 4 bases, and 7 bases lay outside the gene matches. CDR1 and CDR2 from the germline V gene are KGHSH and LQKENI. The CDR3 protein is CASSLTSGVYQETQYF. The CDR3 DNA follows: TGTGCCAGCTCACTAACTAGCGGAGTCTACCAAGAGACCCAGTACTTC.

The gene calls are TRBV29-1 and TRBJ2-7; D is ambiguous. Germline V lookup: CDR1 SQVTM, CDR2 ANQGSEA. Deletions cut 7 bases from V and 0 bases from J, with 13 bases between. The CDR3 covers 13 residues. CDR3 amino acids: CSGGGQNSYEQYF. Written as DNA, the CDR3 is TGCAGCGGGGGTGGGCAGAACTCCTACGAGCAGTACTTC.

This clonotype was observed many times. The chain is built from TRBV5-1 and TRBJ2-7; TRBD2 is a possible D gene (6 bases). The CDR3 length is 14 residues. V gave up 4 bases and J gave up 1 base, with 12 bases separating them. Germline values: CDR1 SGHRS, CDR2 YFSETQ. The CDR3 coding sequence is TGCGCCAGCAGCCCTCATAGCGGATCCTACGAGCAGTACGTC. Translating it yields CASSPHSGSYEQYV.

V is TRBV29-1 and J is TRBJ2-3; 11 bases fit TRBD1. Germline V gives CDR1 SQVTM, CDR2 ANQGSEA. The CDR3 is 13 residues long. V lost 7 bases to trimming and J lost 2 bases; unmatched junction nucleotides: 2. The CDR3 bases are TGCAGCGCGGACAGGGGGCTCACAGATACGCAGTATTTT. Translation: CSADRGLTDTQYF.

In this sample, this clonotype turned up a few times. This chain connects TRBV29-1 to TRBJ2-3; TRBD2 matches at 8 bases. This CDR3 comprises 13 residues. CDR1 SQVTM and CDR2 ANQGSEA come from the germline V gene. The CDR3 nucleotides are TGCGGCGGGGATAGCGGGACGACAGATACGCAGTATTTT. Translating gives CGGDSGTTDTQYF.

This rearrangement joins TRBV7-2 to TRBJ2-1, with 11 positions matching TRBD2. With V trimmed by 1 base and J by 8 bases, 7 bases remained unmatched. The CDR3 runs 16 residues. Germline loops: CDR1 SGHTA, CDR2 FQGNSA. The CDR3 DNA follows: TGTGCCAGCAGCTTAGACCCACTAGCGGGAGTCGATGAGCAGTTCTTC. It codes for CASSLDPLAGVDEQFF.

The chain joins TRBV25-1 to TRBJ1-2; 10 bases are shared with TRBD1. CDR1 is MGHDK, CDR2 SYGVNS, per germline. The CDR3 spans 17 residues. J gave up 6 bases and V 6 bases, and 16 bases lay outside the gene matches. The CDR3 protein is CASRRGTGALSLDGYTF. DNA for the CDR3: TGTGCCAGCAGGAGAGGGACAGGGGCCTTGTCATTGGATGGCTACACCTTC.

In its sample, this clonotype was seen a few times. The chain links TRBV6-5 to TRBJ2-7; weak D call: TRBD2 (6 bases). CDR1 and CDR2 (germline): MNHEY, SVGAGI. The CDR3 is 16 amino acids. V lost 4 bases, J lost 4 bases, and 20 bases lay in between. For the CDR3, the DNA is TGTGCCAGCAGTTTAAGGTGGGACTTCCTGATTTACGAGCAGTACTTC. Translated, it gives CASSLRWDFLIYEQYF.

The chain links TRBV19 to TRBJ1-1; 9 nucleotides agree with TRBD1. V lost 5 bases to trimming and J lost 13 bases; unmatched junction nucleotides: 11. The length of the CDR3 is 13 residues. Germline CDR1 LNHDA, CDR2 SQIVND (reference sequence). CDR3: CASSVGQGPELFF. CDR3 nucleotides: TGTGCCAGTAGTGTGGGACAGGGCCCCGAGCTTTTCTTT. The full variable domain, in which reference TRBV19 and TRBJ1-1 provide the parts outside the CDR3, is DGGITQSPKYLFRKEGQNVTLSCEQNLNHDAMYWYRQDPGQGLRLIYYSQIVNDFQKGDIAEGYSVSREKKESFPLTVTSAQKNPTAFYLCASSVGQGPELFFGQGTRLTVV.

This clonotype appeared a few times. In nucleotides, the CDR3 is TGTGCCAGCAGCTTAGCCGGGGCAGACAATGAGCAGTTCTTC. Translation gives CASSLAGADNEQFF. This chain joins TRBV7-9 and TRBJ2-1; D tentatively reads TRBD1 or TRBD2 (5 bases each). V was clipped by 0 bases and J by 5 bases, with 8 bases between them. The CDR3 is made up of 14 amino acids. Looked up from germline, CDR1 is SEHNR and CDR2 is FQNEAQ (reference sequence).

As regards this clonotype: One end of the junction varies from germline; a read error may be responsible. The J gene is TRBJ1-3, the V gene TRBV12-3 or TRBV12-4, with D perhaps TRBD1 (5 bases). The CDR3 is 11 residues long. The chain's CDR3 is CASSLAGQGGF. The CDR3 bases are TGTGCCAGCAGTTTAGCAGGGCAGGGAGGTTTT.

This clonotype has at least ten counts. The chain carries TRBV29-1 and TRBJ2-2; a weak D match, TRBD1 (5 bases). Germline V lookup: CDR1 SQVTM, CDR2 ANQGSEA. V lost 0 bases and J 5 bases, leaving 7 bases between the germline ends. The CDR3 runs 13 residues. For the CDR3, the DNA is TGCAGCGTTGAAGATAGGGGTACCGGGGAGCTGTTTTTT. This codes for CSVEDRGTGELFF.

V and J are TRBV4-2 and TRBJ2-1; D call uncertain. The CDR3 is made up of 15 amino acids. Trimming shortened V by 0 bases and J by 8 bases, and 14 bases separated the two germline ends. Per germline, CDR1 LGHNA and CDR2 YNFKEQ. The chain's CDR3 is CASSQDLRGWDEQFF. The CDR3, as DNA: TGTGCCAGCAGCCAAGATCTCCGTGGGTGGGATGAGCAGTTCTTC.

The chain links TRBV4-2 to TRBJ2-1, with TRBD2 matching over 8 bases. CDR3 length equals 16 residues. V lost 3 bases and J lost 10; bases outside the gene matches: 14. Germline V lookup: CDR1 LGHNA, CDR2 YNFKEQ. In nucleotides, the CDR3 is TGTGCCAGCAGCCAGGAATCTAGCGGGTCTTTGGGGGAGCAGTTCTTC. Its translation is CASSQESSGSLGEQFF.

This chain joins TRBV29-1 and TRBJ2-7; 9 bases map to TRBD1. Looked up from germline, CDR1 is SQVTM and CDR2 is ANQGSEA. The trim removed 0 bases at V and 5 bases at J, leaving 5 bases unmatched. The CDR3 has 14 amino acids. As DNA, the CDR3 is TGCAGCGTTGAAGATCAGGGACAGGGAAACGAGCAGTACTTC. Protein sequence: CSVEDQGQGNEQYF.

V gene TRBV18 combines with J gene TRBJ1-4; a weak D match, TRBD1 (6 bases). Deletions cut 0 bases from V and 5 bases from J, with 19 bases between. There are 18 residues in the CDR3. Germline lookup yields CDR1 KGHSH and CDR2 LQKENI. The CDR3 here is CASSPPGGLVGLNEKLFF. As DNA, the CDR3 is TGTGCCAGCTCACCACCGGGGGGGCTGGTTGGTCTGAATGAAAAACTGTTTTTT. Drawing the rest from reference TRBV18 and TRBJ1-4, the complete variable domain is NAGVMQNPRHLVRRRGQEARLRCSPMKGHSHVYWYRQLPEEGLKFMVYLQKENIIDESGMPKERFSAEFPKEGPSILRIQQVVRGDSAAYFCASSPPGGLVGLNEKLFFGSGTQLSVL.

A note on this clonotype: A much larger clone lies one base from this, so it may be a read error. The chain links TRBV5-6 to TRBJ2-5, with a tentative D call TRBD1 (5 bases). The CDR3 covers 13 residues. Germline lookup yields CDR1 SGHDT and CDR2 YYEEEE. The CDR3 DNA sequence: TGTGACAGCAGTTTAGGGGTAAAAGAGACCCAGTACTTC. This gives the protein CDSSLGVKETQYF.

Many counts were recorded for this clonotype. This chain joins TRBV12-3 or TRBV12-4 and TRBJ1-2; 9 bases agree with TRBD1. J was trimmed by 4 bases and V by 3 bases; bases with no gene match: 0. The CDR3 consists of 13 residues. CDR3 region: CASSLTGGYGYTF. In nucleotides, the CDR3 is TGTGCCAGCAGTTTGACAGGGGGCTATGGCTACACCTTC.

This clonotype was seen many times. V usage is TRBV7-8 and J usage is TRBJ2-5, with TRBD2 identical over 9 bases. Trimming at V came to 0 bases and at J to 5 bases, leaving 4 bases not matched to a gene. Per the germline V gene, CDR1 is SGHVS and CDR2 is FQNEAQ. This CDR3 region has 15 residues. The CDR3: CASSLASGRGETQYF. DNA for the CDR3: TGTGCCAGCAGCTTAGCTAGCGGGAGAGGGGAGACCCAGTACTTC.